A single sample gave rise to the 6 T cell receptor beta chains below, sequenced in a study of control samples from healthy donors and cancer patients. Libraries were prepared by immunoSEQ multiplex PCR; TCRdb keeps only in-frame clonotypes and omits some of them. The table includes around 71,000 clones, 70% to 90% detected once. Material: PBMCs. Receptors were obtained from a woman aged 50 to 60 with head and neck cancer.

This rearrangement joins TRBV7-3 to TRBJ2-2; tentatively, D is TRBD2 (5 bases). Trimming stripped 0 bases from V and 6 bases from J, with 5 bases between. Germline V CDR1 and CDR2: SGHTA, FQGTGA. The CDR3 runs 13 residues. The CDR3 reads CASSLTRAGELFF. CDR3 coding DNA: TGTGCCAGCAGCTTAACGCGGGCCGGGGAGCTGTTTTTT.

The V call is TRBV6-5, the J call TRBJ2-7; 8 bases map to TRBD1. CDR3 size: 14 residues. J gave up 1 base and V 6 bases, and 5 bases lay outside the gene matches. Germline assignment: CDR1 MNHEY and CDR2 SVGAGI. CDR3 bases: TGTGCCAGCAGGGACAGGGTGTCGTCCTACGAGCAGTACTTC. Its protein product is CASRDRVSSYEQYF.

The chain recombines TRBV27 with TRBJ2-7, with 11 positions matching TRBD2. This CDR3 is built from 14 residues. Germline V gene data show CDR1 as MNHEY and CDR2 as SMNVEV (reference sequence). With V trimmed by 5 bases and J by 4 bases, 4 bases remained unmatched. CDR3 nucleotide sequence: TGTGCCAGCAGTATCGGGACTAGCGGTTACGAGCAGTACTTC. Its translation: CASSIGTSGYEQYF.

The chain has TRBV19 and TRBJ1-2; 11 nucleotides line up with TRBD1. The CDR3 has 17 residues. V gave up 1 base and J gave up 8 bases; unmatched junction bases: 12. CDR1 and CDR2 (germline): LNHDA, SQIVND (reference sequence). As DNA, the CDR3 is TGTGCCAGTAGTATAGGGTTCAGGGGACAGGGGGGTTACGGCTACACCTTC. Residues: CASSIGFRGQGGYGYTF.

The chain combines TRBV5-6 with TRBJ2-5, with 8 bases fitting TRBD2. J was trimmed by 2 bases and V by 0 bases; bases with no gene match: 3. The CDR3 runs to 15 residues. Per germline, CDR1 SGHDT and CDR2 YYEEEE. CDR3 sequence: CASSLAGRGQETQYF. The CDR3 DNA sequence: TGTGCCAGCAGCTTGGCCGGGAGGGGGCAAGAGACCCAGTACTTC.

CDR3 protein: CASKRLGEGDQPQHF. The CDR3 DNA reads TGTGCCAGCAAAAGGTTAGGGGAGGGGGATCAGCCCCAGCATTTT. The chain uses TRBV27 and TRBJ1-5; tentative D call: TRBD1 (6 bases). Looked up from germline, CDR1 is MNHEY and CDR2 is SMNVEV (reference sequence). The CDR3 spans 15 residues. The V end was cut by 7 bases, the J end by 5 bases, with 18 bases between.